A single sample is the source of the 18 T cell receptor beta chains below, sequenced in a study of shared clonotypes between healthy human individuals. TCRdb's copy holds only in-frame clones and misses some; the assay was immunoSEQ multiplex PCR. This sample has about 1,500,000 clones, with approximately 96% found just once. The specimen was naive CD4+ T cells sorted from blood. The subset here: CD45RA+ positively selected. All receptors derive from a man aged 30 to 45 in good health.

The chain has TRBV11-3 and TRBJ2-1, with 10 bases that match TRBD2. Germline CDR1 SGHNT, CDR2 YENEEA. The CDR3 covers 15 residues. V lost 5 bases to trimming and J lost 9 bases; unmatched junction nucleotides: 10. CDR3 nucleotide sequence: TGTGCCAGCAGCAGAATAGCGGGAGGAGAGGGTGAGCAGTTCTTC. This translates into CASSRIAGGEGEQFF.

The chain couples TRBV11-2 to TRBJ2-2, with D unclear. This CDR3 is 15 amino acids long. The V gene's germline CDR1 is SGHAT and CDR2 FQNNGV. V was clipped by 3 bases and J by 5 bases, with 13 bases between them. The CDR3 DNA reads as TGTGCCAGCAGCTTTTCTAATGTTCGTACCGGGGAGCTGTTTTTT. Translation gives CASSFSNVRTGELFF.

The chain's CDR3 is CAIRIQGGIGEAFF. The CDR3 coding sequence is TGTGCCATCAGGATACAGGGGGGAATTGGTGAAGCTTTCTTT. The chain combines TRBV10-3 with TRBJ1-1, with 8 bases that match TRBD1. There are 14 residues in the CDR3. Germline CDR1 reads ENHRY; CDR2 reads SYGVKD. V was pared by 6 bases and J by 7 bases, with 10 bases of the junction left unmatched.

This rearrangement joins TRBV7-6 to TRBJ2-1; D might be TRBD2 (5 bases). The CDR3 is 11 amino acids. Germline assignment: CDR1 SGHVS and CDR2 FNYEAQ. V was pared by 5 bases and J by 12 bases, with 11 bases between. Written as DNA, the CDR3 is TGTGCCAGCAGCGAGGGCAGGCGGCAGTTCTTC. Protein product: CASSEGRRQFF.

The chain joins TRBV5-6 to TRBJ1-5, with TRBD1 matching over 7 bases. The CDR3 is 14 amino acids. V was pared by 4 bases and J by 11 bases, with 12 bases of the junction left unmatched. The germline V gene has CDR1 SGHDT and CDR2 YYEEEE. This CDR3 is CASSRQGLSGAQHF. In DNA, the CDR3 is TGTGCCAGCAGCCGACAGGGATTAAGTGGAGCCCAGCATTTT.

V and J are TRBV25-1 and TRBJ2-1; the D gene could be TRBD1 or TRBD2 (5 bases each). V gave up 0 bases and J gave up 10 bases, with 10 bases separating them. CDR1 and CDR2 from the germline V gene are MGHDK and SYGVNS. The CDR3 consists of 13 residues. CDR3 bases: TGTGCCAGCAGTGAATATGGGGCTAGCGAGCAGTTCTTC. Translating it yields CASSEYGASEQFF.

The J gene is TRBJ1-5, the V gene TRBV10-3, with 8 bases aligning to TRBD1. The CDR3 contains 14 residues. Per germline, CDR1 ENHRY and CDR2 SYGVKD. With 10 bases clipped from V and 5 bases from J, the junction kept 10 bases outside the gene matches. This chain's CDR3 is CATDSGTGYQPQHF. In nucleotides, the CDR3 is TGTGCCACGGATTCCGGGACAGGATATCAGCCCCAGCATTTT.

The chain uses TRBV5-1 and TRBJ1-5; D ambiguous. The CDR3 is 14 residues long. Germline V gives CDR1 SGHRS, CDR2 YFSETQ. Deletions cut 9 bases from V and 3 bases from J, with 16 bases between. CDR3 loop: CANEPSMNNQPQHF. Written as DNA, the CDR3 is TGCGCCAACGAGCCCAGTATGAACAATCAGCCCCAGCATTTT. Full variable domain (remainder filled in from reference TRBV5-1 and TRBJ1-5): KAGVTQTPRYLIKTRGQQVTLSCSPISGHRSVSWYQQTPGQGLQFLFEYFSETQRNKGNFPGRFSGRQFSNSRSEMNVSTLELGDSALYLCANEPSMNNQPQHFGDGTRLSIL.

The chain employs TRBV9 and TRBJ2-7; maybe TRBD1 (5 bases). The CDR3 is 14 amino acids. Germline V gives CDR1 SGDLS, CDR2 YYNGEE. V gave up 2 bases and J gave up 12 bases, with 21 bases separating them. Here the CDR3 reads CASSVTPSDSLRYF. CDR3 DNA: TGTGCCAGCAGCGTCACCCCCTCCGACAGCCTCAGGTACTTC. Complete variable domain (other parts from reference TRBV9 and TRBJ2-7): DSGVTQTPKHLITATGQRVTLRCSPRSGDLSVYWYQQSLDQGLQFLIQYYNGEERAKGNILERFSAQQFPDLHSELNLSSLELGDSALYFCASSVTPSDSLRYFGPGTRLTVT.

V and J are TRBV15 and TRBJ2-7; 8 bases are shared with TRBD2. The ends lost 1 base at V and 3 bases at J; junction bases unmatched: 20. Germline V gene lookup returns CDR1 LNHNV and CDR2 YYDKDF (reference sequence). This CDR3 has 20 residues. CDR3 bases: TGTGCCACCAGCAGAGGCCGGGGGGGCAGTGAATTGGCGGGCCTCTACGAGCAGTACTTC. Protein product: CATSRGRGGSELAGLYEQYF.

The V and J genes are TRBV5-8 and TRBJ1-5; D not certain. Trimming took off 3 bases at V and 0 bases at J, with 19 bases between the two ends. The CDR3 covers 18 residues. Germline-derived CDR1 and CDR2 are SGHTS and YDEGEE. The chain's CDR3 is CASSSETSALYSNQPQHF. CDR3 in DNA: TGTGCCAGCAGCTCCGAGACAAGCGCACTCTATAGCAATCAGCCCCAGCATTTT.

Here the CDR3 reads CAISESTGGWTEAFF. The CDR3 DNA reads as TGTGCCATCAGTGAATCGACAGGGGGCTGGACTGAAGCTTTCTTT. The chain uses TRBV10-3 and TRBJ1-1; 10 bases map to TRBD1. The CDR3 covers 15 residues. Germline values: CDR1 ENHRY, CDR2 SYGVKD. The ends lost 3 bases at V and 5 bases at J; junction bases unmatched: 6.

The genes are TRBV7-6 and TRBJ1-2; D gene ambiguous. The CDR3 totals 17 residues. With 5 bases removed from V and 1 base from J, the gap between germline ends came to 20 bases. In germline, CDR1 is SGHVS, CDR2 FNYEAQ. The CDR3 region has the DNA TGTGCCAGCAGCCCCTTTACCCGACGGATCCATAACTATGGCTACACCTTC. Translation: CASSPFTRRIHNYGYTF. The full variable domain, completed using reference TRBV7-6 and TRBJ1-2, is GAGVSQSPRYKVTKRGQDVALRCDPISGHVSLYWYRQALGQGPEFLTYFNYEAQQDKSGLPNDRFSAERPEGSISTLTIQRTEQRDSAMYRCASSPFTRRIHNYGYTFGSGTRLTVV.

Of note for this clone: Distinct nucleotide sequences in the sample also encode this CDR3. The CDR3 loop reads CASSPGHLTNYGYTF. Written as DNA, the CDR3 is TGTGCCAGCAGCCCAGGGCACCTTACTAACTATGGCTACACCTTC. J is TRBJ1-2 and V is TRBV7-9; possible D gene TRBD1, 5 bases. Trimming stripped 5 bases from V and 0 bases from J, with 13 bases between. CDR3 length equals 15 residues. The germline CDR1 and CDR2 sequences are SEHNR and FQNEAQ (reference sequence).

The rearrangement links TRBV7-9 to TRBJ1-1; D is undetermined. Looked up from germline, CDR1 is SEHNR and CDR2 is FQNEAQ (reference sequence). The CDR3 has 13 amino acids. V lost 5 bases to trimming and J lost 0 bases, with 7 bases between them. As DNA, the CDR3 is TGTGCCAGCAGCGTGAGAGTGAACACTGAAGCTTTCTTT. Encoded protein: CASSVRVNTEAFF.

The CDR3 nucleotides read TGCAGCGTAAGGACAGGGGGGATCACTGAAGCTTTCTTT. Translated: CSVRTGGITEAFF. V usage is TRBV29-1 and J usage is TRBJ1-1, with 10 bases lining up with TRBD1. With V trimmed by 6 bases and J by 4 bases, 5 bases remained unmatched. Germline CDR1 and CDR2: SQVTM and ANQGSEA. The CDR3 is made up of 13 amino acids. The full variable domain, in which reference TRBV29-1 and TRBJ1-1 provide the parts outside the CDR3, is SAVISQKPSRDICQRGTSLTIQCQVDSQVTMMFWYRQQPGQSLTLIATANQGSEATYESGFVIDKFPISRPNLTFSTLTVSNMSPEDSSIYLCSVRTGGITEAFFGQGTRLTVV.

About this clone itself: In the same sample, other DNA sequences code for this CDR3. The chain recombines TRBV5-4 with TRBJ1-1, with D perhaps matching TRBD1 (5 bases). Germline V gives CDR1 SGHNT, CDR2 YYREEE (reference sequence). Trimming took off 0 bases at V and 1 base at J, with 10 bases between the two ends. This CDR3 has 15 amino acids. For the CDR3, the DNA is TGTGCCAGCAGCTTGGCCGGTGGGGGGAACACTGAAGCTTTCTTT. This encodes CASSLAGGGNTEAFF.

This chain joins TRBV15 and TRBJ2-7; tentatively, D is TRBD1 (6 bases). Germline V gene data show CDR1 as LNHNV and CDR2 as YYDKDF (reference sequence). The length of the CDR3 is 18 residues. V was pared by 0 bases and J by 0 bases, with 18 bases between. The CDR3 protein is CATSRDLSWQGNSYEQYF. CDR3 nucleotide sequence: TGTGCCACCAGCAGAGATCTTTCTTGGCAGGGGAACTCCTACGAGCAGTACTTC.